This TCR beta chain was captured in a study of shared clonotypes between healthy human individuals. Once extracted for a subset, genomic DNA was divided evenly among several immunoSEQ plates. The data were produced by immunoSEQ multiplex PCR, yet TCRdb's version contains in-frame clones alone and is incomplete. The sample gives about 460,000 clones, around 77% of which show up once; around 12% is in the top ten. The germline CDR1 and CDR2 sequences are SEHNR and FQNEAQ (reference sequence). The CDR3 is 14 residues long. Trimming removed 3 bases from V and 6 bases from J, with 11 bases in between. The sample comprised PBMCs. The chain carries TRBV7-9 and TRBJ1-4, with D perhaps TRBD1 (6 bases). This receptor was taken from a middle-aged woman in good health. Some clones in this sample may be carry-over from other donors' samples. The DNA of the CDR3 is TGTGCCAGCAGCTTTTGGGGGCGAGATGAAAAACTGTTTTTT. Its translation: CASSFWGRDEKLFF.